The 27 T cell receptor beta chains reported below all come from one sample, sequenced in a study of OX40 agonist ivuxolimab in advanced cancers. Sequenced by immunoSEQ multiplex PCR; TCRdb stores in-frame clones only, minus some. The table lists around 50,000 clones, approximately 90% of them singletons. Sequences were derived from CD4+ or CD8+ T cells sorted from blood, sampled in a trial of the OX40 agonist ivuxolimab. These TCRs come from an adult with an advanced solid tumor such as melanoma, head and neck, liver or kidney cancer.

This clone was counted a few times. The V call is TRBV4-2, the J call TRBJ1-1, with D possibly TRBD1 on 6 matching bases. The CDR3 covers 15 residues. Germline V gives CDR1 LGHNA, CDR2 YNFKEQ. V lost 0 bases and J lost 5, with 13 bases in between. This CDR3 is CASSQDAGAGTEAFF. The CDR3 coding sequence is TGTGCCAGCAGCCAAGATGCGGGGGCGGGGACTGAAGCTTTCTTT.

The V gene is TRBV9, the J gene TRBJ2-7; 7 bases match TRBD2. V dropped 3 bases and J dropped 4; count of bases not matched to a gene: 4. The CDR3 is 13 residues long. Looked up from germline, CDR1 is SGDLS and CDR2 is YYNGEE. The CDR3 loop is CASSGLAEYEQYF. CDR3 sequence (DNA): TGTGCCAGCAGCGGACTAGCAGAGTACGAGCAGTACTTC.

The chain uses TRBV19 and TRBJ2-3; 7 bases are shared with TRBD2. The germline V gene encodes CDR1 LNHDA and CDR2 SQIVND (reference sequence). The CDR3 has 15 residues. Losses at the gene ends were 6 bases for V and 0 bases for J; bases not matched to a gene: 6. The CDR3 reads CASRSGGSSTDTQYF. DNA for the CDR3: TGTGCCAGTAGATCGGGGGGATCTAGCACAGATACGCAGTATTTT.

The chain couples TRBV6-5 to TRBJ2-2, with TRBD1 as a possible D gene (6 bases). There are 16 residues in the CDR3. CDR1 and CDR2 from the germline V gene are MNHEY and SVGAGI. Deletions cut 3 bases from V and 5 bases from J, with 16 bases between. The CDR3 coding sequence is TGTGCCAGCAGTTATTATGGGACAACCAAAACCGGGGAGCTGTTTTTT. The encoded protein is CASSYYGTTKTGELFF.

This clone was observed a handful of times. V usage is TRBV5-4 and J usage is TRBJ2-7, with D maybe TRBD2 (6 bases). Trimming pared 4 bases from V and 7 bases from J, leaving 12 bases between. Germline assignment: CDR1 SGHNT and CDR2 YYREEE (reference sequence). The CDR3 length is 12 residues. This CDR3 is CASSRSGREQYF. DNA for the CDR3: TGTGCCAGCAGCCGCTCAGGGAGGGAGCAGTACTTC.

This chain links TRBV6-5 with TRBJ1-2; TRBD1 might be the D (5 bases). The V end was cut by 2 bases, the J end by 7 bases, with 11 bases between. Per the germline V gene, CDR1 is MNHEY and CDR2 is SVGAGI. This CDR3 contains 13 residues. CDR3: CASSYRGGSGYTF. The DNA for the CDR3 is TGTGCCAGCAGTTACAGGGGAGGGAGTGGCTACACCTTC.

The CDR3 DNA is TGTGCCAGCAGCCTTCCAAACTACGAGCAGTACTTC. Protein sequence: CASSLPNYEQYF. This chain uses TRBV7-8 with TRBJ2-5; D is unclear. TRBJ2-7 explains the end of the DNA better; the J call may be wrong. This CDR3 spans 12 amino acids. CDR1 is SGHVS and CDR2 is FQNEAQ in the germline V gene.

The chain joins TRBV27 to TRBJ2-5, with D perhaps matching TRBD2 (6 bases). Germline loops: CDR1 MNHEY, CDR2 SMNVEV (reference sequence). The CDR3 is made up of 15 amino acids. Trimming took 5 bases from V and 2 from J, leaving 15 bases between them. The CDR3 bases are TGTGCCAGCAGTCCTGTAGCGGATAAGCAAGAGACCCAGTACTTC. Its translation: CASSPVADKQETQYF.

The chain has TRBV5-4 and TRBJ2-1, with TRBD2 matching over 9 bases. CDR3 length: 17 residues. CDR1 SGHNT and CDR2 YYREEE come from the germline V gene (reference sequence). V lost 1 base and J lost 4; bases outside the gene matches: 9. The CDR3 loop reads CASSLPNVAGAYNEQFF. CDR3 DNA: TGTGCCAGCAGCTTGCCAAACGTAGCGGGGGCGTACAATGAGCAGTTCTTC.

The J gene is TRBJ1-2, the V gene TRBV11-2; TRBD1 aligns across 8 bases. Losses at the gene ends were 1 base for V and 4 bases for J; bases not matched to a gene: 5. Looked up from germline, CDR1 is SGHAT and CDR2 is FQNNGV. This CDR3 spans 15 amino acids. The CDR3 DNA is TGTGCCAGCAGCTTAGCGGCAGGGGGCTTCTATGGCTACACCTTC. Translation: CASSLAAGGFYGYTF. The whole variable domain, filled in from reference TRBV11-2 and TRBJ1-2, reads EAGVAQSPRYKIIEKRQSVAFWCNPISGHATLYWYQQILGQGPKLLIQFQNNGVVDDSQLPKDRFSAERLKGVDSTLKIQPAKLEDSAVYLCASSLAAGGFYGYTFGSGTRLTVV.

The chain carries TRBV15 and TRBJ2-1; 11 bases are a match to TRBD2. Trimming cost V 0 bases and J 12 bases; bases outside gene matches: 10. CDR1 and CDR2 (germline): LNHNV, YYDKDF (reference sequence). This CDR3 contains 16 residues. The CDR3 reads CATSRDLTSGTQGQFF. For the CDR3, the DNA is TGTGCCACCAGCAGAGATTTGACTAGCGGGACCCAGGGGCAGTTCTTC.

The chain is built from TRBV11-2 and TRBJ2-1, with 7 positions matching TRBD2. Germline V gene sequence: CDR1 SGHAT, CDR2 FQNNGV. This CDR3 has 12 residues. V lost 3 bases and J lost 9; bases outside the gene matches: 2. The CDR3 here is CASSLGGFEQFF. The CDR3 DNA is TGTGCCAGCAGCTTGGGAGGGTTTGAGCAGTTCTTC. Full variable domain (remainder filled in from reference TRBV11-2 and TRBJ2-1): EAGVAQSPRYKIIEKRQSVAFWCNPISGHATLYWYQQILGQGPKLLIQFQNNGVVDDSQLPKDRFSAERLKGVDSTLKIQPAKLEDSAVYLCASSLGGFEQFFGPGTRLTVL.

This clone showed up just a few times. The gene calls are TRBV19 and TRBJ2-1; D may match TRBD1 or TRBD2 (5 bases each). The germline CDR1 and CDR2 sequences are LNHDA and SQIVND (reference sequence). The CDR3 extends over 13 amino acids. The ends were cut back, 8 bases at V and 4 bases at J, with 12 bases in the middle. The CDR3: CASQVGPYNEQFF. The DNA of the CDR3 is TGTGCCAGTCAGGTGGGACCGTACAATGAGCAGTTCTTC.

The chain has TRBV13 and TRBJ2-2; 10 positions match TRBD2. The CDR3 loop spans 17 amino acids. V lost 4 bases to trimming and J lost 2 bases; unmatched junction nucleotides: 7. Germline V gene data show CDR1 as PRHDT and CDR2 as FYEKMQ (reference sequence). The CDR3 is CASSSPTSGDNTGELFF. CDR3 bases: TGTGCCAGCAGCTCTCCCACTAGCGGGGATAACACCGGGGAGCTGTTTTTT.

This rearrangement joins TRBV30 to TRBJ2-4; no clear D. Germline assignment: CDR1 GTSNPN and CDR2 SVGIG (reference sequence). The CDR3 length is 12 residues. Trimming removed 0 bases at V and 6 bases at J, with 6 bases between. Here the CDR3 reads CAWSVLGNIQYF. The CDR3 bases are TGTGCCTGGAGTGTACTGGGAAACATTCAGTACTTC.

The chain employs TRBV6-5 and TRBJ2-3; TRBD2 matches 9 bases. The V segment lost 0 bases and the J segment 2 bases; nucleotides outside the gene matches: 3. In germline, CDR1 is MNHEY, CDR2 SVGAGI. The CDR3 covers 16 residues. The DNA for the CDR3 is TGTGCCAGCAGTTACTCGCCTAGCGGGATCACAGATACGCAGTATTTT. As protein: CASSYSPSGITDTQYF.

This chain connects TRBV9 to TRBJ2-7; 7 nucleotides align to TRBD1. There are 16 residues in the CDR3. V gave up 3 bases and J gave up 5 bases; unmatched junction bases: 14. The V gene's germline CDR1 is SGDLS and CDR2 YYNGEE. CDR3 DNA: TGTGCCAGCAGCGCCTCGGGACAGACGGTCCTAAACGAGCAGTACTTC. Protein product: CASSASGQTVLNEQYF.

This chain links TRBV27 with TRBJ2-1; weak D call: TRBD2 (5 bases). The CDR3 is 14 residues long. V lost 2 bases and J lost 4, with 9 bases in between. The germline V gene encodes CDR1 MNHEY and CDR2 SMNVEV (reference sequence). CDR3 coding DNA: TGTGCCAGCAGTTTAGATAGGACTTACAATGAGCAGTTCTTC. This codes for CASSLDRTYNEQFF.

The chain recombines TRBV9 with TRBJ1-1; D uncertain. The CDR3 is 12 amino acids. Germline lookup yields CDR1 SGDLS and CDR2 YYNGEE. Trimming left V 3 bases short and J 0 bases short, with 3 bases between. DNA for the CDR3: TGTGCCAGCAGCGAGTTGAACACTGAAGCTTTCTTT. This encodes CASSELNTEAFF.

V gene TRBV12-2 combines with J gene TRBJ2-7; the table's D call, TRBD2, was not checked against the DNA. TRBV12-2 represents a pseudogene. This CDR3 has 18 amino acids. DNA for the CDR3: TGTGCAAGTCGCTTCAGAAGGAGGTGGGAACAGAGACCCTACGAGCAGTACTTC. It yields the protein CASRFRRRWEQRPYEQYF.

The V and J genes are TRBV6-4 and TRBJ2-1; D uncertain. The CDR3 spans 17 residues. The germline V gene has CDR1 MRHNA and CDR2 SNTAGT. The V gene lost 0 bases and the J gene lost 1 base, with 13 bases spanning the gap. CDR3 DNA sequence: TGTGCCAGCAGTGACTCTTCGTTAGCAACGTCCTACAATGAGCAGTTCTTC. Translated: CASSDSSLATSYNEQFF.

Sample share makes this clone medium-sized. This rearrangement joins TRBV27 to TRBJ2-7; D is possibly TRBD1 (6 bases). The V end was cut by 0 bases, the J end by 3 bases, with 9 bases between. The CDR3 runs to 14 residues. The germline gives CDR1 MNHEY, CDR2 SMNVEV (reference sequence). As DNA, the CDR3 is TGTGCCAGCAGTTTATCGGGGACAAACTACGAGCAGTACTTC. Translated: CASSLSGTNYEQYF.

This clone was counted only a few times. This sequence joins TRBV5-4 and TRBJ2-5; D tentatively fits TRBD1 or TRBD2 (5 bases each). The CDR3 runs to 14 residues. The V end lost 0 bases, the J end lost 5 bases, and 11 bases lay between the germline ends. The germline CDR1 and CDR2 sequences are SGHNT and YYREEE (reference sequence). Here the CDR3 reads CASSLEGSVETQYF. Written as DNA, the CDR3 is TGTGCCAGCAGCTTGGAGGGGAGTGTTGAGACCCAGTACTTC.

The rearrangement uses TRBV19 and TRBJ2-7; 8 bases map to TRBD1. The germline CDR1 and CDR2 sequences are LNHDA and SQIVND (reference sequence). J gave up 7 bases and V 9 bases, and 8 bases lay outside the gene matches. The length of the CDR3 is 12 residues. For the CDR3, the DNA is TGTGCCAGCACAGGGGGTTCGTGGGAGCAGTACTTC. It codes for CASTGGSWEQYF.

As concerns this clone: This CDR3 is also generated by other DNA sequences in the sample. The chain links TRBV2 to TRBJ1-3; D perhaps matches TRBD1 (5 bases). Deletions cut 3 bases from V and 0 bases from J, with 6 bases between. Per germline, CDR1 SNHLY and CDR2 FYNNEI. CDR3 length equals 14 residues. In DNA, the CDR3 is TGTGCCAGCAGTGAGACAGCCTCTGGAAACACCATATATTTT. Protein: CASSETASGNTIYF.

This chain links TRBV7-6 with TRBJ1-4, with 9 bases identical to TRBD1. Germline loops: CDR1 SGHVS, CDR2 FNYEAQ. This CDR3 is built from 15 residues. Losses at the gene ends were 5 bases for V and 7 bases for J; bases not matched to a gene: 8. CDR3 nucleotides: TGTGCCAGCAGCCTTACAGGGGGCGGGGGTGAAAAACTGTTTTTT. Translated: CASSLTGGGGEKLFF. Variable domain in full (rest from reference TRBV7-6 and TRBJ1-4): GAGVSQSPRYKVTKRGQDVALRCDPISGHVSLYWYRQALGQGPEFLTYFNYEAQQDKSGLPNDRFSAERPEGSISTLTIQRTEQRDSAMYRCASSLTGGGGEKLFFGSGTQLSVL.

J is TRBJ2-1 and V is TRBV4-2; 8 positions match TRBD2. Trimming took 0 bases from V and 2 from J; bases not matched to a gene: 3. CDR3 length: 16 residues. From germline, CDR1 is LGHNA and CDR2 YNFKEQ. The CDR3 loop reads CASSQDGGGAYNEQFF. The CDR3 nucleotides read TGTGCCAGCAGCCAAGACGGGGGGGGAGCCTACAATGAGCAGTTCTTC.